Described below is a single T cell receptor beta chain sequence and its context. What it binds is not known. This sample stems from a study of cytomegalovirus exposure and HLA in healthy donors. Study-level information: Most donors, 70% to 85% of approximately 400 genotyped, fell in the Caucasian-associated ancestry cluster. Study-level findings and limits: CMV antigen specificity of a few CMV-associated chains was confirmed in vitro.

This CDR3 has 12 amino acids. Germline V gene sequence: CDR1 SGHTA, CDR2 FQGNSA. V was pared by 1 base and J by 9 bases, with 10 bases between. In the PCR, 60 Vbeta and 13 Jbeta primers were used. Profiled with immunoSEQ multiplex PCR; TCRdb holds only in-frame clones, not every one. The sample holds 200,000 to 250,000 clones; 65% to 85% are singletons and the top ten take approximately 0.71%. This receptor was identified in a boy aged 2 to 10 in good health and CMV-seronegative. Source material: PBMCs. The rearrangement uses TRBV7-2 and TRBJ2-7, with D possibly TRBD1 on 6 matching bases. CDR3 nucleotide sequence: TGTGCCAGCAGCTTAGTAACAGGGTGGCAGTACTTC. Translation gives CASSLVTGWQYF.